This TCR beta chain originates from a study of technical replicates of blood from a handful of donors (dated by TCRdb to about 2017). Details on this clone: Its target antigen remains unknown. There are no base qualities to consult, and no much larger clone falls within one base.

Receptor libraries were prepared by the immunoSEQ multiplex PCR assay. In its TCRdb copy, this immuneACCESS table keeps in-frame sequences only and misses some clones. Where compared with another copy, unresolved V genes explain less than half of these, and the others have no known cause. This sample lists fewer than 70,000 clones; about 95% were detected once. 0.2% to 0.25% of the sample belongs to the ten largest clones. What was sequenced was T cells isolated from PBMCs. The TCR originated in a human donor in good health.

The CDR3 reads as follows: CASSFRATNEKLFF. The nucleotide sequence reads as follows: TGCGCCAGCAGCTTTCGGGCAACTAATGAAAAACTGTTTTTT. The chain is made from TRBV5-1 and TRBJ1-4; a confident D gene designation cannot be given. Between the V and J ends, shortened by 2 bases and 0 bases respectively, the junction contains 5 bases. The germline V gene sets CDR1 to SGHRS and CDR2 to YFSETQ. Reading from cysteine to phenylalanine, the CDR3 counts 14 amino acids. Here the CDR3 DNA is all that survives: 42 bases in frame from base 1.